A selection of T cell receptor beta chains follows, all from one sample in a study of blood T cell repertoires in COVID-19. TCRdb's table, derived via immunoSEQ multiplex PCR, lists solely in-frame clones and lacks some. The sample shows about 100,000 clones, roughly 92% of them seen only once. The sequenced material came from peripheral blood. The source is a man aged 50 to 59 with active COVID-19. Each CDR3 is given with its conserved first and last residue. Fields, in order: J gene, V gene, clone size, D gene, CDR3 DNA, CDR3 protein. D genes are given only for firm matches. Clone size appears in some rows only: once, few, many, or a class for an expanded clone.

TRBJ2-5,TRBV2,-,-,TGTGCCAGCCAAGGGGGTAGAGGCGTGCAAGAGACCCAGTACTTC,CASQGGRGVQETQYF
TRBJ2-7,TRBV5-4,-,TRBD2,TGTGCCAGCAGCATGGGACTAGCGGGGCACTCCTACGAGCAGTACTTC,CASSMGLAGHSYEQYF
TRBJ2-3,TRBV10-3,-,TRBD2,TGTGCCCAAAGAGGACTAGCGGGAGCAGATACGCAGTATTTT,CAQRGLAGADTQYF
TRBJ2-1,TRBV5-1,-,-,TGCGCCAGCAGCACAGGATACAATGAGCAGTTCTTC,CASSTGYNEQFF
TRBJ1-3,TRBV5-1,once,-,TGCGCCAGCAAAACCCAGGACTCTGGAAACACCATATATTTT,CASKTQDSGNTIYF
TRBJ2-7,TRBV28,-,-,TGTGCCAGCAGTTTAAGGGGGCCGGGAGGGTACGAGCAGTACTTC,CASSLRGPGGYEQYF
TRBJ2-4,TRBV27,few,-,TGTGCCAGCAGTTTAGGGGGGACCAAAAACATTCAGTACTTC,CASSLGGTKNIQYF
TRBJ2-1,TRBV5-1,-,TRBD2,TGCGCCAGCATCCCCGGGGGCGGGAGGGCCGACAATGAGCAGTTCTTC,CASIPGGGRADNEQFF
TRBJ1-5,TRBV12-3/TRBV12-4,-,-,TGTGCCAGCAGTTTAACAGACAATCAGCCCCAGCATTTT,CASSLTDNQPQHF
TRBJ1-5,TRBV28,-,-,TGTGCCAGCAGCGGGGGGGGCCAGCCCCAGCATTTT,CASSGGGQPQHF
TRBJ2-2,TRBV9,-,TRBD2,TGTGCCAGCAGCACGACTAGCGGGAGGGAAACCGGGGAGCTGTTTTTT,CASSTTSGRETGELFF
TRBJ2-1,TRBV9,-,TRBD2,TGTGCCAGCAGCGTAGGGGCACCGGGAGGGTTCAATGAGCAGTTCTTC,CASSVGAPGGFNEQFF
TRBJ2-7,TRBV24-1,-,TRBD1,TGTGCCACCAGTGACCTCGGACAGGGCGAGCAGTACTTC,CATSDLGQGEQYF
TRBJ1-3,TRBV2,-,-,TGTGCCAGCAGTAAGGGACACAAACTCGCGATAGACACCATATATTTT,CASSKGHKLAIDTIYF
TRBJ2-2,TRBV19,-,TRBD2,TGTGCCAGTAGTAGGACTAGCGGGAACACCGGGGAGCTGTTTTTT,CASSRTSGNTGELFF
TRBJ1-1,TRBV6-5,-,-,TGTGCCAGCAGTTACTCGCCTATTACTATGAACACTGAAGCTTTCTTT,CASSYSPITMNTEAFF
TRBJ2-1,TRBV4-1,few,TRBD2,TGCGCCAGCAGGCCGACTAGCGGAAACACCTACAATGAGCAGTTCTTC,CASRPTSGNTYNEQFF
TRBJ2-7,TRBV19,-,TRBD2,TGTGCCAGTAACGAAGATGGCGGGAGGTACGAGCAGTACTTC,CASNEDGGRYEQYF
TRBJ2-1,TRBV6-5,-,-,TGTGCCAGCAGTCAGAGTCAGGGGTATGAGCAGTTCTTC,CASSQSQGYEQFF
TRBJ1-3,TRBV28,-,-,TGTGCCAGCAGTCGCGCGGCTGGAAACACCATATATTTT,CASSRAAGNTIYF
TRBJ2-1,TRBV7-9,once,TRBD2,TGTGCCAGCAGCTTAGTGCTAGCGGGAGTTGGTGAGCAGTTCTTC,CASSLVLAGVGEQFF
TRBJ2-1,TRBV11-2,-,TRBD2,TGTGCCAGCAGCTTAGGCGGGACTAGCGCCCACAATGAGCAGTTCTTC,CASSLGGTSAHNEQFF
TRBJ1-2,TRBV7-9,once,-,TGTGCCAGCAGCTTAACGGGGATCGCTAACTATGGCTACACCTTC,CASSLTGIANYGYTF
TRBJ2-1,TRBV9,-,TRBD1,TGTGCCAGCAGCGTAGGGACAGGGAGCTCCTACAATGAGCAGTTCTTC,CASSVGTGSSYNEQFF
TRBJ1-2,TRBV18,-,-,TGTGCCAGCTCACCCTCCGGGGAATATGGCTACACCTTC,CASSPSGEYGYTF
TRBJ2-2,TRBV29-1,-,TRBD2,TGCAGCGTGGGGGGACTAACCGGGGAGCTGTTTTTT,CSVGGLTGELFF
TRBJ2-7,TRBV29-1,few,TRBD1,TGCAGCGTTACAGGGGCTGCTGGGGAGCAGTACTTC,CSVTGAAGEQYF
TRBJ1-4,TRBV30,-,-,TGTGCCTGGTCATGGGGGGTTGCAACTAATGAAAAACTGTTTTTT,CAWSWGVATNEKLFF
TRBJ2-7,TRBV6-2/TRBV6-3,-,TRBD2,TGTGCCAGCAGTAAACAACTAGCGGGGCAGTCCTACGAGCAGTACTTC,CASSKQLAGQSYEQYF
TRBJ2-7,TRBV11-2,-,TRBD2,TGTGCCAGCAGCCATCCGGGACTAGCGGACCTTAACTCCTACGAGCAGTACTTC,CASSHPGLADLNSYEQYF
TRBJ1-3,TRBV20-1,-,-,TGCAGTGCTAGTAGCGGGCGGCGAGCCTCTGGAAACACCATATATTTT,CSASSGRRASGNTIYF
TRBJ2-1,TRBV29-1,-,-,TGCAGCGTTGTGCTGGGCAGGGGTCCCCGGCTTGAGCAGTTCTTC,CSVVLGRGPRLEQFF
TRBJ2-1,TRBV28,-,-,TGTGCCACCTTGAGTAGCGGACGAAACTACAATGAGCAGTTCTTC,CATLSSGRNYNEQFF
TRBJ2-3,TRBV10-1,-,-,TGCGCCAGCAGCGCGGGGCAGGCCTCTAGCACAGATACGCAGTATTTT,CASSAGQASSTDTQYF
TRBJ1-1,TRBV6-1,once,-,TGTGCCAGCAGTGAAGTGGCAGACAGTACCGCTTTCTTT,CASSEVADSTAFF
TRBJ1-1,TRBV30,-,-,TGTGCCTGGAGTGTAGGCCCGGGGGCTTTCTTT,CAWSVGPGAFF
TRBJ2-3,TRBV6-5,-,TRBD2,TGTGCCAGCAGCCCCGGGACTAGCGGGATCCATACGCAGTATTTT,CASSPGTSGIHTQYF
TRBJ2-1,TRBV5-1,-,TRBD2,TGCGCCAGCAGCTTGGGAGCGGGAGGTTCCTACAATGAGCAGTTCTTC,CASSLGAGGSYNEQFF
TRBJ1-2,TRBV15,once,-,TGTGCCACCAGCAGAGACTATCTGGGCTACACCTTC,CATSRDYLGYTF
TRBJ1-5,TRBV4-1,-,-,TGCGCCAGCAGCCTACAGACAGGCAATCAGCCCCAGCATTTT,CASSLQTGNQPQHF